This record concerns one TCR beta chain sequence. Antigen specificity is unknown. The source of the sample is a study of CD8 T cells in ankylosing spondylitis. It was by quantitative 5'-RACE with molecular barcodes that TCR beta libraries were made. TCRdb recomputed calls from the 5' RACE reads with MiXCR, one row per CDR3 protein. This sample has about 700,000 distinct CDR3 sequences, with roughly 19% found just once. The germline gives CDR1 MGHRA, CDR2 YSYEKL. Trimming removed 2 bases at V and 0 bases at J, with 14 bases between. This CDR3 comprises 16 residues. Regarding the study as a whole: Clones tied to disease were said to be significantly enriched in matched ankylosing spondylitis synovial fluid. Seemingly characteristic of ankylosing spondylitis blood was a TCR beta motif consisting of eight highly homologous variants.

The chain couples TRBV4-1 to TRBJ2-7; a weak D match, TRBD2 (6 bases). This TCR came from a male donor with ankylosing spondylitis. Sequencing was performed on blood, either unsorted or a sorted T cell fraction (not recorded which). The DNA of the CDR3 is TGCGCCAGCAGCCAATTGGGGACTCCGAGCTCCTACGAGCAGTACTTC. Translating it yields CASSQLGTPSSYEQYF.